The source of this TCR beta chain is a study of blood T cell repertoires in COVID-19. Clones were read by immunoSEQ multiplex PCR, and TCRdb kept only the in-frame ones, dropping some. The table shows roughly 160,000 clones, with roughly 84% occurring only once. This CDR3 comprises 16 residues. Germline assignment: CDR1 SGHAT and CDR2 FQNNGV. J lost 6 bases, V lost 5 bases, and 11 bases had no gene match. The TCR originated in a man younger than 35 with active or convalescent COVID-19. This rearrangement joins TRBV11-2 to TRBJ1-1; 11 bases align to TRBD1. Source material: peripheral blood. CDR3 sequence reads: CASSLWTGGFVAEAFF. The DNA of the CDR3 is TGTGCCAGCAGCCTCTGGACAGGGGGCTTTGTCGCTGAAGCTTTCTTT. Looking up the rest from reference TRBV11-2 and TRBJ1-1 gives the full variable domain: EAGVAQSPRYKIIEKRQSVAFWCNPISGHATLYWYQQILGQGPKLLIQFQNNGVVDDSQLPKDRFSAERLKGVDSTLKIQPAKLEDSAVYLCASSLWTGGFVAEAFFGQGTRLTVV.